This TCR beta chain was recovered during a study of blood T cell repertoires in COVID-19. About the research overall: The United States, Italy and Spain were the sources of the acute and convalescent COVID-19 samples.

Repertoires were generated with immunoSEQ multiplex PCR, while TCRdb's copy carries only in-frame clones and drops some. The data contain roughly 87,000 clones, about 82% of them seen just once; the ten biggest clones take up roughly 25%. Between the trimmed V and J ends, which lost 5 bases and 5 bases, there was a span of 9 bases. This CDR3 contains 11 residues. Germline V gives CDR1 DFQATT, CDR2 SNEGSKA (reference sequence). This clone was seen once. The source of this sequence is a human donor in a cohort sampled during active COVID-19. Sequencing was carried out using peripheral blood. J is TRBJ2-5 and V is TRBV20-1; D is uncertain. CDR3 DNA: TGCAGTGCTGGCGGTCGGGAGACCCAGTACTTC. Encoded protein: CSAGGRETQYF.